The rows below give T cell receptor beta chains drawn from one sample of a study of naive and memory T cell subsets. TCRdb called the UMI-ligation and nested PCR reads again in MiXCR, with one record for every CDR3 protein. Of 25,000 to 35,000 distinct CDR3 sequences listed, about 6.2% are singletons. Sample: skin, taken from a tuberculin skin test site. The origin of the receptors is an adult in good health. Both conserved end residues are part of each CDR3. D genes are given only for firm matches.

D gene | J gene | V gene | CDR3 protein
TRBD1 | TRBJ2-7 | TRBV25-1 | CASSALQGVSYEQYF
TRBD2 | TRBJ2-1 | TRBV9 | CASSVGSGAFNEQFF
TRBD1 | TRBJ1-6 | TRBV27 | CASRAGTGNNSPLHF
NA | TRBJ2-3 | TRBV19 | CASSIQQEDTQYF
NA | TRBJ1-1 | TRBV6-6 | CASSYGSTYPNTEAFF
TRBD1 | TRBJ2-2 | TRBV11-3 | CASSYDRGGTGELFF
NA | TRBJ2-2 | TRBV27 | CASSRKRDTGELFF
TRBD2 | TRBJ2-1 | TRBV20-1 | CSASLIGLAGPHQKF
NA | TRBJ1-2 | TRBV6-2/TRBV6-3 | CASAEYDRANYGYTF
NA | TRBJ1-5 | TRBV12-3/TRBV12-4 | CASSPGSRPQHF
NA | TRBJ1-4 | TRBV6-5 | CASSYSTRYSGTMGANEKLFF
TRBD2 | TRBJ2-2 | TRBV6-6 | CASSRGSGGASGELFF
TRBD2 | TRBJ2-3 | TRBV7-2 | CASSFSGGAGTDTQYF